The 4 T cell receptor beta chains given below trace back to one sample, sequenced in a study of CD8 T cells in Susac syndrome. An amount of RNA that ranged from roughly 0.45 to 1 ug was reverse transcribed with random hexamers. TCRdb re-analysed the immunoSEQ multiplex PCR reads in MiXCR, keeping a single row per CDR3 protein. The table includes 130,000 to 150,000 distinct CDR3 sequences, 85% to 95% detected once. The sample comprised CD8+ T cells from PBMCs. The receptors come from a human donor in good health.

The genes are TRBV7-8 and TRBJ2-7; possibly TRBD1 for D (6 bases). The CDR3 is made up of 13 amino acids. Germline CDR1 SGHVS, CDR2 FQNEAQ. The V gene lost 2 bases and the J gene lost 3 bases, with 8 bases spanning the gap. The CDR3 DNA reads as TGTGCCAGCAGCTTAAACAGGGACTACGAGCAGTACTTC. Translating gives CASSLNRDYEQYF. The variable domain in full, with the rest retrieved from reference TRBV7-8 and TRBJ2-7, is GAGVSQSPRYKVAKRGQDVALRCDPISGHVSLFWYQQALGQGPEFLTYFQNEAQLDKSGLPSDRFFAERPEGSVSTLKIQRTQQEDSAVYLCASSLNRDYEQYFGPGTRLTVT.

DNA for the CDR3: TGTGCCAGCAGGGGGAGGGTGAACATGAACACTGAAGCTTTCTTT. Residues: CASRGRVNMNTEAFF. The V and J genes are TRBV27 and TRBJ1-1; no definite D call. V lost 6 bases to trimming and J lost 0 bases, with 14 bases between them. Germline values: CDR1 MNHEY, CDR2 SMNVEV (reference sequence). The CDR3 contains 15 residues.

This chain joins TRBV6-1 and TRBJ2-1; D is undetermined. V was cut by 4 bases and J by 10 bases, with 8 bases left in between. CDR1 is MNHNS and CDR2 is SASEGT in the germline V gene. This CDR3 has 11 residues. CDR3 bases: TGTGCCAGCAGTGCATCCATGGAGCAGTTCTTC. Amino acids: CASSASMEQFF.

The rearrangement joins TRBV27 to TRBJ1-1; a weak D match, TRBD1 (6 bases). The CDR3 contains 11 residues. V lost 4 bases and J lost 9, with 9 bases in between. Germline V gene lookup returns CDR1 MNHEY and CDR2 SMNVEV (reference sequence). CDR3 residues: CASSYGGQAFF. The CDR3 coding sequence is TGTGCCAGCAGTTACGGGGGGCAAGCTTTCTTT.